Below are 15 T cell receptor beta chains sequenced from a single sample in a study of cytomegalovirus exposure and HLA in healthy donors. Researchers ran the PCR with 60 Vbeta and 13 Jbeta primers. Only in-frame clones appear in the TCRdb table, and some are missing; sequencing was by immunoSEQ multiplex PCR. This sample carries about 170,000 clones, less than 75% of them seen once, and the ten largest clones take approximately 1.5%. The sequencing sample was made of PBMCs. The receptors here all came from a girl aged 5-17 years in good health and CMV-seronegative.

V is TRBV6-6 and J is TRBJ2-3; the D is unclear. The germline V and J ends were trimmed by 10 bases and 3 bases, with 17 bases remaining between them. The CDR3 runs 14 residues. The germline V gene encodes CDR1 MNHNY and CDR2 SVGAGI (reference sequence). Here the CDR3 reads CAIRMRGLTDTQYF. The CDR3, as DNA: TGTGCCATCAGGATGAGAGGCTTAACAGATACGCAGTATTTT.

This chain connects TRBV11-2 to TRBJ1-1; D might be TRBD1 (5 bases). The length of the CDR3 is 16 residues. The germline gives CDR1 SGHAT, CDR2 FQNNGV. Trimming left V 5 bases short and J 5 bases short, with 21 bases between. CDR3 sequence: CASSLAAGLGGTEAFF. The CDR3 DNA reads TGTGCCAGCAGCCTTGCAGCGGGCCTCGGGGGAACTGAAGCTTTCTTT.

The rearrangement links TRBV6-6 to TRBJ2-4, with a possible D match to TRBD1 (6 bases). Trimming removed 5 bases from V and 7 bases from J, with 15 bases in between. The CDR3 runs to 14 residues. Germline values: CDR1 MNHNY, CDR2 SVGAGI (reference sequence). In DNA form, the CDR3 reads TGTGCCAGCAGTACCACAGGGTCGGGCAACATTCAGTACTTC. Its translation is CASSTTGSGNIQYF.

The chain carries TRBV19 and TRBJ1-2; 9 positions match TRBD1. V shed 1 base and J 6 bases; nucleotides not matched to a gene: 9. The CDR3 length is 16 residues. Germline CDR1 LNHDA, CDR2 SQIVND (reference sequence). The CDR3 sequence: CASSIASTGGYDGYTF. CDR3 nucleotides: TGTGCCAGTAGTATAGCCTCAACAGGGGGCTATGATGGCTACACCTTC.

This clone is a singleton in its sample. The V and J genes are TRBV18 and TRBJ1-5; 11 nucleotides agree with TRBD1. Trimming removed 0 bases from V and 5 bases from J; junction bases left unmatched: 3. CDR3 length: 16 residues. Germline CDR1 is KGHSH and CDR2 is LQKENI. The CDR3, as DNA: TGTGCCAGCTCACCACCGGGACAGGGGGGTCATCAGCCCCAGCATTTT. It encodes CASSPPGQGGHQPQHF.

This chain joins TRBV29-1 and TRBJ1-5, with a possible D match to TRBD1 (5 bases). Germline assignment: CDR1 SQVTM and CDR2 ANQGSEA. This CDR3 is 12 amino acids long. V dropped 4 bases and J dropped 4 bases, with 8 bases sitting between them. The DNA for the CDR3 is TGCAGCGTTGGACAGAATAATCAGCCCCAGCATTTT. Protein sequence: CSVGQNNQPQHF.

CDR3 residues: CASSDLQVQYEQYF. The CDR3 nucleotides read TGTGCCAGCAGCGACCTCCAGGTTCAATACGAGCAGTACTTC. The rearrangement joins TRBV7-9 to TRBJ2-7; D unresolved. The CDR3 sequence is 14 residues long. The germline V gene encodes CDR1 SEHNR and CDR2 FQNEAQ (reference sequence). The germline V and J ends were trimmed by 5 bases and 4 bases, with 15 bases remaining between them.

The V gene is TRBV2, the J gene TRBJ2-3; 10 nucleotides match TRBD1. Unmatched junction bases numbered 4, after V lost 5 bases and J lost 2 bases. In germline, CDR1 is SNHLY, CDR2 FYNNEI. The CDR3 contains 15 residues. The CDR3 DNA is TGTGCCAGCAGTACCGGGACAGGGGTCACAGATACGCAGTATTTT. Protein: CASSTGTGVTDTQYF.

The genes are TRBV6-4 and TRBJ2-3; 12 nucleotides align to TRBD2. This CDR3 is built from 17 residues. The V segment lost 5 bases and the J segment 4 bases; nucleotides outside the gene matches: 10. Germline loops: CDR1 MRHNA, CDR2 SNTAGT. The CDR3 loop reads CASSSSGSSGGADTQYF. CDR3 DNA sequence: TGTGCCAGCAGTTCCAGCGGTTCTAGCGGGGGGGCAGATACGCAGTATTTT.

This clone was counted a single time. The chain combines TRBV2 with TRBJ1-6, with 10 bases aligning to TRBD1. The CDR3 runs to 14 residues. The V segment lost 8 bases and the J segment 7 bases; nucleotides outside the gene matches: 5. Germline V gives CDR1 SNHLY, CDR2 FYNNEI. CDR3 bases: TGTGCCAGCGCTCCGGGACAGGGGAATTCACCCCTCCACTTT. This codes for CASAPGQGNSPLHF.

This chain links TRBV18 with TRBJ2-3; D unresolved. V lost 6 bases to trimming and J lost 5 bases, with 9 bases between them. Germline CDR1 reads KGHSH; CDR2 reads LQKENI. The CDR3 has 12 residues. CDR3 sequence reads: CASSPLLDTQYF. The CDR3 DNA reads as TGTGCCAGCTCCCCGCTACTAGATACGCAGTATTTT.

The chain recombines TRBV6-1 with TRBJ1-5, with 7 positions matching TRBD1. Germline CDR1 MNHNS, CDR2 SASEGT. The CDR3 extends over 15 amino acids. V was clipped by 4 bases and J by 6 bases; unmatched bases: 9. The DNA for the CDR3 is TGTGCCAGCAGTGGGGCCGGGACAGTATTTCAGCCCCAGCATTTT. This gives the protein CASSGAGTVFQPQHF.

This clone was seen only a few times. The rearrangement uses TRBV7-8 and TRBJ1-1; D is possibly TRBD1 (5 bases). From germline, CDR1 is SGHVS and CDR2 FQNEAQ. V dropped 8 bases and J dropped 3 bases, with 13 bases sitting between them. The CDR3 consists of 13 residues. CDR3 DNA: TGTGCCAGCTTTAGATTGGGGCACACTGAAGCTTTCTTT. The encoded protein is CASFRLGHTEAFF.

The CDR3 sequence is CASSPVTVSRNTIYF. Written as DNA, the CDR3 is TGCGCCAGCAGCCCAGTGACAGTATCTCGGAACACCATATATTTT. The chain has TRBV4-1 and TRBJ1-3; TRBD1 is a possible D gene (5 bases). CDR3 length: 15 residues. V was shortened by 4 bases and J by 7 bases, with 17 bases between the two germline ends. CDR1 is MGHRA, CDR2 YSYEKL, per germline.

In this sample, this clone turned up once. The rearrangement uses TRBV7-9 and TRBJ1-2, with D hard to call. Germline V gene data show CDR1 as SEHNR and CDR2 as FQNEAQ (reference sequence). The CDR3 is 13 residues long. The V end lost 5 bases, the J end lost 4 bases, and 11 bases lay between the germline ends. The CDR3 DNA is TGTGCCAGCAGCCCGGACTGGGCCTATGGCTACACCTTC. Translated: CASSPDWAYGYTF.